The rows below give T cell receptor beta chains drawn from one sample of a study of shared clonotypes between healthy human individuals. Assay used: immunoSEQ multiplex PCR; TCRdb lists only in-frame clones, some missing. The table has approximately 1.9 million clones, 93% seen once; the top ten hold approximately 1.6%. The sample comprised naive CD8+ T cells from PBMCs. Receptors originate from a man aged 18-30 years in good health. Some clones in this sample may be carry-over from other donors' samples. The CDR3 runs from the conserved cysteine through the conserved F or W. D genes are given only for firm matches. Clone size, where shown, is once, few, many, or a class for clones that have expanded.

abundance: .
v_gene: TRBV28
d_gene: .
j_gene: TRBJ2-7
CDR3aa: CASSWSVQGGEQYF
CDR3nt: TGTGCCAGCAGTTGGTCGGTCCAGGGAGGCGAGCAGTACTTC

abundance: .
v_gene: TRBV28
d_gene: .
j_gene: TRBJ1-1
CDR3aa: CASSLSPRRARNTEAFF
CDR3nt: TGTGCCAGCAGTTTATCCCCCCGCAGGGCCCGAAACACTGAAGCTTTCTTT

abundance: .
v_gene: TRBV5-6
d_gene: TRBD2
j_gene: TRBJ2-7
CDR3aa: CASSWEPTSVMYF
CDR3nt: TGTGCCAGCAGCTGGGAACCCACTAGCGTCATGTACTTC

abundance: .
v_gene: TRBV4-1
d_gene: .
j_gene: TRBJ2-7
CDR3aa: CASSQDQGYEQYF
CDR3nt: TGCGCCAGCAGCCAAGACCAGGGGTACGAGCAGTACTTC

abundance: .
v_gene: TRBV29-1
d_gene: .
j_gene: TRBJ1-2
CDR3aa: CSVDFGVGTGRNYGYTF
CDR3nt: TGCAGCGTTGACTTCGGAGTGGGCACAGGACGCAACTATGGCTACACCTTC

abundance: .
v_gene: TRBV10-3
d_gene: .
j_gene: TRBJ2-1
CDR3aa: CATYPGPGAYEQFF
CDR3nt: TGTGCCACCTATCCGGGCCCCGGAGCCTATGAGCAGTTCTTC

abundance: .
v_gene: TRBV7-9
d_gene: TRBD1
j_gene: TRBJ2-2
CDR3aa: CASSGTVNTGELFF
CDR3nt: TGTGCCAGCAGCGGGACAGTGAACACCGGGGAGCTGTTTTTT

abundance: few
v_gene: TRBV27
d_gene: .
j_gene: TRBJ2-7
CDR3aa: CASSSYEQYF
CDR3nt: TGTGCCAGCAGCTCCTACGAGCAGTACTTC

abundance: few
v_gene: TRBV2
d_gene: .
j_gene: TRBJ1-1
CDR3aa: CASSVGPNNEAFF
CDR3nt: TGTGCCAGCAGTGTTGGTCCAAACAATGAAGCTTTCTTT

abundance: .
v_gene: TRBV27
d_gene: .
j_gene: TRBJ1-1
CDR3aa: CASAREGGYTEAFF
CDR3nt: TGTGCCAGCGCTAGGGAGGGGGGATACACTGAAGCTTTCTTT

abundance: few
v_gene: TRBV27
d_gene: .
j_gene: TRBJ1-4
CDR3aa: CASASGEKLFF
CDR3nt: TGTGCCAGCGCGAGCGGGGAAAAACTGTTTTTT

abundance: .
v_gene: TRBV11-2
d_gene: .
j_gene: TRBJ2-2
CDR3aa: CASSFDRANTGELFF
CDR3nt: TGTGCCAGCAGCTTTGACAGAGCGAACACCGGGGAGCTGTTTTTT

abundance: .
v_gene: TRBV15
d_gene: .
j_gene: TRBJ1-3
CDR3aa: CATSRVREHTIYF
CDR3nt: TGTGCCACCAGCAGAGTACGGGAACACACCATATATTTT

abundance: .
v_gene: TRBV11-3
d_gene: .
j_gene: TRBJ2-7
CDR3aa: CASSSGWAGPYEQYF
CDR3nt: TGTGCCAGCAGCTCGGGTTGGGCGGGCCCCTACGAGCAGTACTTC

abundance: .
v_gene: TRBV5-8
d_gene: .
j_gene: TRBJ1-4
CDR3aa: CASSLRISQGSNDEKLFF
CDR3nt: TGTGCCAGCAGCTTGAGAATAAGTCAGGGTTCCAATGATGAAAAACTGTTTTTT

abundance: .
v_gene: TRBV11-2
d_gene: TRBD2
j_gene: TRBJ2-7
CDR3aa: CASSVLAALSYEQYF
CDR3nt: TGTGCCAGCAGCGTACTAGCGGCACTTTCCTACGAGCAGTACTTC

abundance: once
v_gene: TRBV25-1
d_gene: .
j_gene: TRBJ1-4
CDR3aa: CASSESEKLFF
CDR3nt: TGTGCCAGCAGTGAAAGTGAAAAACTGTTTTTT

abundance: .
v_gene: TRBV5-6
d_gene: .
j_gene: TRBJ1-1
CDR3aa: CASSPGADNTEAFF
CDR3nt: TGTGCCAGCAGCCCGGGGGCGGACAACACTGAAGCTTTCTTT

abundance: .
v_gene: TRBV2
d_gene: .
j_gene: TRBJ1-5
CDR3aa: CASSEGRTASQPQHF
CDR3nt: TGTGCCAGCAGTGAAGGACGGACAGCGAGCCAGCCCCAGCATTTT

abundance: .
v_gene: TRBV4-3
d_gene: .
j_gene: TRBJ2-7
CDR3aa: CASSPNVGHYEQYF
CDR3nt: TGCGCCAGCAGCCCCAATGTAGGTCACTACGAGCAGTACTTC

abundance: .
v_gene: TRBV27
d_gene: .
j_gene: TRBJ2-7
CDR3aa: CASSLSGPGGAYEQYF
CDR3nt: TGTGCCAGCAGTTTATCGGGGCCCGGAGGTGCCTACGAGCAGTACTTC

abundance: .
v_gene: TRBV5-8
d_gene: TRBD1
j_gene: TRBJ2-7
CDR3aa: CASSRWDRGNEQYF
CDR3nt: TGTGCCAGCAGCCGCTGGGACAGGGGTAACGAGCAGTACTTC

abundance: .
v_gene: TRBV2
d_gene: TRBD2
j_gene: TRBJ2-3
CDR3aa: CANLAGVSPDTQYF
CDR3nt: TGTGCCAACCTAGCGGGAGTGTCCCCAGATACGCAGTATTTT

abundance: .
v_gene: TRBV9
d_gene: .
j_gene: TRBJ2-7
CDR3aa: CASSVGRRGNWEQYF
CDR3nt: TGTGCCAGCAGCGTAGGTCGGCGCGGGAATTGGGAGCAGTACTTC

abundance: .
v_gene: TRBV4-1
d_gene: TRBD2
j_gene: TRBJ2-2
CDR3aa: CASSLGLAGANGELFF
CDR3nt: TGCGCCAGCAGCCTGGGACTAGCGGGAGCTAACGGGGAGCTGTTTTTT

abundance: once
v_gene: TRBV7-8
d_gene: TRBD2
j_gene: TRBJ2-7
CDR3aa: CASSLGLAASYEQYF
CDR3nt: TGTGCCAGCAGCCTGGGACTAGCGGCCTCCTACGAGCAGTACTTC

abundance: .
v_gene: TRBV27
d_gene: TRBD2
j_gene: TRBJ2-1
CDR3aa: CASMPAGLAVNEQFF
CDR3nt: TGTGCCAGCATGCCCGCCGGGCTAGCGGTAAATGAGCAGTTCTTC

abundance: .
v_gene: TRBV9
d_gene: .
j_gene: TRBJ2-5
CDR3aa: CASSVGVREDQETQYF
CDR3nt: TGTGCCAGCAGCGTAGGTGTCAGGGAGGACCAAGAGACCCAGTACTTC

abundance: .
v_gene: TRBV27
d_gene: .
j_gene: TRBJ2-1
CDR3aa: CASSLWGANYNEQFF
CDR3nt: TGTGCCAGCAGTTTATGGGGGGCGAACTACAATGAGCAGTTCTTC

abundance: few
v_gene: TRBV5-1
d_gene: .
j_gene: TRBJ1-1
CDR3aa: CASSLEVNTEAFF
CDR3nt: TGCGCCAGCAGCTTGGAGGTGAACACTGAAGCTTTCTTT

abundance: .
v_gene: TRBV11-3
d_gene: .
j_gene: TRBJ2-7
CDR3aa: CASSGRRGTEQYF
CDR3nt: TGTGCCAGCAGCGGCCGTCGGGGGACCGAGCAGTACTTC

abundance: .
v_gene: TRBV7-3
d_gene: .
j_gene: TRBJ2-1
CDR3aa: CASSPRPANEQFF
CDR3nt: TGTGCCAGCAGCCCGAGACCGGCGAATGAGCAGTTCTTC

abundance: .
v_gene: TRBV7-9
d_gene: TRBD2
j_gene: TRBJ2-1
CDR3aa: CASSSSRGTSGNYNEQFF
CDR3nt: TGTGCCAGCAGCTCCAGCCGCGGGACTAGCGGGAACTACAATGAGCAGTTCTTC

abundance: .
v_gene: TRBV15
d_gene: TRBD1
j_gene: TRBJ2-3
CDR3aa: CATSRGAGTGIWTDTQYF
CDR3nt: TGTGCCACCAGCAGGGGGGCCGGGACAGGAATATGGACAGATACGCAGTATTTT

abundance: .
v_gene: TRBV18
d_gene: TRBD1
j_gene: TRBJ2-7
CDR3aa: CASSPEPGTVYEQYF
CDR3nt: TGTGCCAGCTCACCCGAACCCGGGACAGTGTACGAGCAGTACTTC

abundance: .
v_gene: TRBV6-1
d_gene: .
j_gene: TRBJ1-3
CDR3aa: CASSDHLGQTFWGNTIYF
CDR3nt: TGTGCCAGCAGTGACCATCTAGGACAGACTTTTTGGGGGAACACCATATATTTT

abundance: .
v_gene: TRBV7-9
d_gene: TRBD1
j_gene: TRBJ2-7
CDR3aa: CASTSGTATYEQYF
CDR3nt: TGTGCCAGCACCTCCGGGACAGCGACCTACGAGCAGTACTTC

abundance: .
v_gene: TRBV18
d_gene: TRBD2
j_gene: TRBJ2-2
CDR3aa: CASSPSAGEGTGELFF
CDR3nt: TGTGCCAGCTCACCGTCGGCGGGAGAAGGCACCGGGGAGCTGTTTTTT

abundance: .
v_gene: TRBV11-2
d_gene: .
j_gene: TRBJ1-1
CDR3aa: CASSLGAHMNTEAFF
CDR3nt: TGTGCCAGCAGCTTAGGGGCCCACATGAACACTGAAGCTTTCTTT

abundance: .
v_gene: TRBV6-1
d_gene: TRBD2
j_gene: TRBJ2-7
CDR3aa: CASGGDWDSFYEQYF
CDR3nt: TGTGCCAGCGGGGGGGATTGGGACTCATTTTACGAGCAGTACTTC

abundance: .
v_gene: TRBV7-6
d_gene: TRBD2
j_gene: TRBJ2-7
CDR3aa: CASSLLVAGEENYEQYF
CDR3nt: TGTGCCAGCAGCTTATTAGTGGCGGGAGAAGAGAACTACGAGCAGTACTTC

abundance: once
v_gene: TRBV9
d_gene: .
j_gene: TRBJ2-5
CDR3aa: CASNPVGSGGVRTQYF
CDR3nt: TGTGCCAGCAATCCGGTTGGTTCCGGAGGGGTCCGGACCCAGTACTTC

abundance: once
v_gene: TRBV19
d_gene: .
j_gene: TRBJ1-1
CDR3aa: CASSMPGYMNTEAFF
CDR3nt: TGTGCCAGTAGTATGCCGGGGTACATGAACACTGAAGCTTTCTTT

abundance: .
v_gene: TRBV19
d_gene: TRBD2
j_gene: TRBJ2-2
CDR3aa: CASTEREGRFPLGELFF
CDR3nt: TGTGCCAGTACCGAGCGGGAGGGCCGCTTCCCTCTCGGGGAGCTGTTTTTT

abundance: few
v_gene: TRBV7-9
d_gene: .
j_gene: TRBJ2-7
CDR3aa: CASSLDTYEQYF
CDR3nt: TGTGCCAGCAGCTTAGATACCTACGAGCAGTACTTC

abundance: .
v_gene: TRBV5-6
d_gene: .
j_gene: TRBJ1-5
CDR3aa: CASSQIHGADDSNQPQHF
CDR3nt: TGTGCCAGCAGCCAAATACATGGGGCGGACGATAGCAATCAGCCCCAGCATTTT

abundance: .
v_gene: TRBV4-2
d_gene: .
j_gene: TRBJ1-2
CDR3aa: CASSQVPGGLDYGYTF
CDR3nt: TGTGCCAGCAGCCAAGTCCCCGGGGGGCTAGACTATGGCTACACCTTC

abundance: .
v_gene: TRBV5-1
d_gene: TRBD2
j_gene: TRBJ2-5
CDR3aa: CASSPGRVETQYF
CDR3nt: TGCGCCAGCAGCCCCGGGAGGGTGGAGACCCAGTACTTC

abundance: .
v_gene: TRBV28
d_gene: TRBD2
j_gene: TRBJ2-3
CDR3aa: CASSLGLAGPSGGQYF
CDR3nt: TGTGCCAGCAGTTTAGGACTAGCGGGACCCTCAGGGGGGCAGTATTTT

abundance: .
v_gene: TRBV7-9
d_gene: .
j_gene: TRBJ2-1
CDR3aa: CASSFPTQGGGLYNEQFF
CDR3nt: TGTGCCAGCAGCTTTCCCACGCAGGGCGGGGGCCTCTACAATGAGCAGTTCTTC

abundance: .
v_gene: TRBV7-9
d_gene: .
j_gene: TRBJ1-4
CDR3aa: CASSLVRTGHEKLFF
CDR3nt: TGTGCCAGCAGCTTAGTTCGAACAGGCCATGAAAAACTGTTTTTT

abundance: once
v_gene: TRBV4-3
d_gene: .
j_gene: TRBJ1-4
CDR3aa: CASSQETVATNEKLFF
CDR3nt: TGCGCCAGCAGCCAAGAGACGGTGGCAACTAATGAAAAACTGTTTTTT

abundance: .
v_gene: TRBV5-1
d_gene: .
j_gene: TRBJ2-7
CDR3aa: CASSPLQETYEQYF
CDR3nt: TGCGCCAGCAGCCCTTTACAGGAGACCTACGAGCAGTACTTC

abundance: .
v_gene: TRBV29-1
d_gene: TRBD2
j_gene: TRBJ2-1
CDR3aa: CSVDRTSGSSYNEQFF
CDR3nt: TGCAGCGTTGACAGGACTAGCGGGAGCTCCTACAATGAGCAGTTCTTC

abundance: .
v_gene: TRBV4-3
d_gene: .
j_gene: TRBJ1-1
CDR3aa: CASSQDYGGNTEAFF
CDR3nt: TGCGCCAGCAGCCAAGATTACGGGGGGAACACTGAAGCTTTCTTT

abundance: .
v_gene: TRBV15
d_gene: .
j_gene: TRBJ2-3
CDR3aa: CATSRVGQDYTDTQYF
CDR3nt: TGTGCCACCAGCAGAGTAGGACAAGACTACACAGATACGCAGTATTTT

abundance: .
v_gene: TRBV28
d_gene: TRBD2
j_gene: TRBJ2-1
CDR3aa: CASSFGGGGVYEQFF
CDR3nt: TGTGCCAGCAGTTTCGGTGGCGGGGGGGTATATGAGCAGTTCTTC

abundance: .
v_gene: TRBV28
d_gene: .
j_gene: TRBJ2-4
CDR3aa: CASSFYVGMAIQYF
CDR3nt: TGTGCCAGCAGTTTCTACGTAGGCATGGCCATTCAGTACTTC

abundance: .
v_gene: TRBV28
d_gene: TRBD2
j_gene: TRBJ2-5
CDR3aa: CASKRLAEVEETQYF
CDR3nt: TGTGCCAGCAAACGACTAGCGGAAGTCGAAGAGACCCAGTACTTC

abundance: few
v_gene: TRBV10-1
d_gene: TRBD1
j_gene: TRBJ1-5
CDR3aa: CASSETNRGWDNQPQHF
CDR3nt: TGCGCCAGCAGTGAGACGAACAGGGGGTGGGACAATCAGCCCCAGCATTTT